Here is one TCR beta chain with its context. What it recognizes is unknown. The sample is drawn from a study of identifying expanded T cells in peripheral blood. Notes on the study in general: Clone count variance between roughly two-week samples rose with total template count.

No infections or other immune events were documented during collection. Produced via immunoSEQ multiplex PCR; TCRdb's table is partial and in-frame only. The sample comprises 90,000 to 100,000 clones, approximately 91% of which are singletons, and approximately 5.4% rests with the top ten. Sequenced input: blood. The receptor was isolated from a person aged 18 to 75 in good health.

DNA for the CDR3: TGTGCCAGCAGCTTGGCGGGACAGGGCAGGGCTAATGAAAAACTGTTTTTT. Residues: CASSLAGQGRANEKLFF. V is TRBV5-5 and J is TRBJ1-4, with 9 bases aligning to TRBD1. J gave up 3 bases and V 0 bases, and 6 bases lay outside the gene matches. Germline CDR1 reads SGHKS; CDR2 reads YYEKEE (reference sequence). The CDR3 extends over 17 amino acids.